This T cell receptor beta chain derives from a study of blood T cell repertoires in COVID-19. Trimming removed 0 bases from V and 8 bases from J; junction bases left unmatched: 4. Per germline, CDR1 SGHNT and CDR2 YYREEE (reference sequence). This CDR3 region has 13 residues. The table came from immunoSEQ multiplex PCR; TCRdb's copy has only in-frame clones and leaves some out. The sample shows about 68,000 clones, roughly 90% of them seen only once. The origin of this receptor is a man between 35 and 55 years old with COVID-19, enrolled during active disease. The V and J genes are TRBV5-4 and TRBJ1-2, with 7 bases identical to TRBD1. Input material: peripheral blood. Here the CDR3 DNA reads TGTGCCAGCAGCTTGGTAGGGGGCTACGGCTACACCTTC. Protein product: CASSLVGGYGYTF.